The present T cell receptor beta chain was sequenced within a study of blood T cells in healthy people across ages. This clonotype was seen at least ten times. Roughly 10 milliliters of peripheral blood were drawn from each donor into EDTA-treated tubes. Total RNA extracted from each sample amounted to at least 5.5 micrograms. With a J-beta primer mix and a sample-barcoded 5' primer, a second PCR ran about 7 to 12 cycles. Template switching added a 12-random-nucleotide identifier to every cDNA molecule. Every sample gave at least 2.5 million paired-end reads containing CDR3. TCRdb independently ran MiXCR on the 5' RACE reads; one entry per CDR3 protein. The sample yields roughly 860,000 distinct CDR3 sequences, 60% to 80% seen once. Deletions cut 4 bases from V and 5 bases from J, with 31 bases between. Germline values: CDR1 SGDLS, CDR2 YYNGEE. The CDR3 extends over 20 amino acids.

The chain couples TRBV9 to TRBJ2-4; either TRBD1 or TRBD2 may fit D (6 bases each). This TCR was sampled from a young man in good health. The specimen sequenced was blood. The CDR3 sequence: CASSPQPVEGGLGEENIQYF. The CDR3 DNA is TGTGCCAGCAGCCCCCAGCCGGTAGAGGGGGGCTTAGGAGAGGAAAACATTCAGTACTTC. Drawing the rest from reference TRBV9 and TRBJ2-4, the complete variable domain is DSGVTQTPKHLITATGQRVTLRCSPRSGDLSVYWYQQSLDQGLQFLIQYYNGEERAKGNILERFSAQQFPDLHSELNLSSLELGDSALYFCASSPQPVEGGLGEENIQYFGAGTRLSVL.